The 10 T cell receptor beta chains below all came from one sample that was sequenced in a study of OX40 agonist ivuxolimab in advanced cancers. Clones were read by immunoSEQ multiplex PCR, and TCRdb kept only the in-frame ones, dropping some. The sample includes 40,000 to 50,000 clones, 80% to 90% of them seen just once. Material: CD4+ or CD8+ T cells sorted from blood, obtained in a trial of the OX40 agonist ivuxolimab. These TCRs come from an adult with an advanced solid tumor such as melanoma, head and neck, liver or kidney cancer.

This chain connects TRBV5-1 to TRBJ1-6, with TRBD1 matching 8 bases. CDR3 size: 14 residues. After removal of 4 bases from V and 7 bases from J, the junction contained 4 bases not matched to a gene. Germline V gene sequence: CDR1 SGHRS, CDR2 YFSETQ. The CDR3: CASSAGQENSPLHF. The CDR3 DNA is TGCGCCAGCAGCGCGGGACAGGAAAATTCACCCCTCCACTTT.

This sequence joins TRBV28 and TRBJ1-2, with a tentative D call TRBD1 (6 bases). Germline-derived CDR1 and CDR2 are MDHEN and SYDVKM. Trimming stripped 6 bases from V and 4 bases from J, with 15 bases between. The CDR3 has 14 residues. CDR3 in DNA: TGTGCCAGCAGCCCAGGACAGCCAGCCTATGGCTACACCTTC. Protein: CASSPGQPAYGYTF.

The chain recombines TRBV5-1 with TRBJ2-4; D is ambiguous. Trimming took off 0 bases at V and 12 bases at J, with 7 bases between the two ends. This CDR3 contains 11 residues. The V gene's germline CDR1 is SGHRS and CDR2 YFSETQ. The CDR3 coding sequence is TGCGCCAGCAGCTTGGAGGCCCCTCAGTACTTC. It specifies CASSLEAPQYF.

The table lists this clone with a few counts. The rearrangement joins TRBV27 to TRBJ2-3, with D hard to call. CDR1 and CDR2 (germline): MNHEY, SMNVEV (reference sequence). The CDR3 totals 18 residues. The V end lost 5 bases, the J end lost 1 base, and 22 bases lay between the germline ends. The CDR3 here is CASSPKAAQTPRTDTQYF. The CDR3 DNA follows: TGTGCCAGCAGTCCCAAGGCGGCCCAAACGCCCCGCACAGATACGCAGTATTTT.

This chain joins TRBV2 and TRBJ1-4; D gene unclear. CDR1 and CDR2 (germline): SNHLY, FYNNEI. The CDR3 consists of 14 residues. V dropped 4 bases and J dropped 2 bases, with 8 bases sitting between them. The CDR3 nucleotides are TGTGCCAGCAGTGCAACGGGGACTAATGAAAAACTGTTTTTT. Translating it yields CASSATGTNEKLFF.

CDR3 in amino acids: CASSVDRGGYTF. The DNA of the CDR3 is TGTGCCAGCAGCGTAGATAGGGGTGGCTACACCTTC. This sequence joins TRBV9 and TRBJ1-2, with a tentative D call TRBD1 (5 bases). Per the germline V gene, CDR1 is SGDLS and CDR2 is YYNGEE. Trimming removed 0 bases at V and 7 bases at J, with 7 bases between. The length of the CDR3 is 12 residues.

This chain connects TRBV27 to TRBJ2-7; 12 bases map to TRBD2. Germline lookup yields CDR1 MNHEY and CDR2 SMNVEV (reference sequence). CDR3 length equals 16 residues. The J segment lost 2 bases and the V segment lost 6 bases, leaving 8 bases of the junction unmatched. CDR3 loop: CASSQGLAGAPYEQYF. The DNA of the CDR3 is TGTGCCAGCAGCCAGGGACTAGCGGGCGCTCCCTACGAGCAGTACTTC.

The V and J genes are TRBV11-2 and TRBJ2-5; D is perhaps TRBD2 (5 bases). This CDR3 contains 14 residues. The germline gives CDR1 SGHAT, CDR2 FQNNGV. Trimming took 5 bases from V and 2 from J, leaving 12 bases between them. The chain's CDR3 is CASSRRINQETQYF. Written as DNA, the CDR3 is TGTGCCAGCAGCCGGAGGATTAATCAAGAGACCCAGTACTTC.

This sequence joins TRBV5-1 and TRBJ2-5; D is unclear. Trimming took off 7 bases at V and 1 base at J, with 8 bases between the two ends. The CDR3 runs 12 residues. Germline V gives CDR1 SGHRS, CDR2 YFSETQ. The CDR3, as DNA: TGCGCCAGCCGCGACCTCCAAGAGACCCAGTACTTC. Encoded protein: CASRDLQETQYF.

This clone was counted only a few times. The chain recombines TRBV13 with TRBJ1-1; D is possibly TRBD1 (5 bases). V was pared by 1 base and J by 6 bases, with 39 bases between. Germline V gene data show CDR1 as PRHDT and CDR2 as FYEKMQ (reference sequence). The CDR3 runs 23 residues. CDR3: CASSLDAWGTIKEGPPRIAEAFF. The CDR3 DNA reads as TGTGCCAGCAGCTTAGATGCTTGGGGCACTATTAAAGAGGGACCCCCACGGATAGCTGAAGCTTTCTTT.